The clone carrying this T cell receptor (beta chain) was seen more than once but under ten times. The target antigen is unknown. This sample is drawn from a study of T cell repertoires in cytomegalovirus infection. Losses at the gene ends were 4 bases for V and 9 bases for J; bases not matched to a gene: 10. CDR1 is SGHNT, CDR2 YENEEA, per germline. The CDR3 has 15 residues. From the reads, TCRdb called clonotypes with MiXCR, one entry per CDR3 protein. The profile shows approximately 500,000 distinct CDR3 sequences, roughly 34% of them singletons. Sequenced here: cultured PBMCs, sampled from culture after CMV antigen stimulation. The V call is TRBV11-3, the J call TRBJ2-1, with 9 bases identical to TRBD2. This receptor was taken from a human donor in good health (CMV status not recorded). Some clones in this sample may be carry-over from other donors' samples. CDR3 DNA: TGTGCCAGCAGCTCATTAGCGGGAGCTTTAGGTGAGCAGTTCTTC. Its translation is CASSSLAGALGEQFF.